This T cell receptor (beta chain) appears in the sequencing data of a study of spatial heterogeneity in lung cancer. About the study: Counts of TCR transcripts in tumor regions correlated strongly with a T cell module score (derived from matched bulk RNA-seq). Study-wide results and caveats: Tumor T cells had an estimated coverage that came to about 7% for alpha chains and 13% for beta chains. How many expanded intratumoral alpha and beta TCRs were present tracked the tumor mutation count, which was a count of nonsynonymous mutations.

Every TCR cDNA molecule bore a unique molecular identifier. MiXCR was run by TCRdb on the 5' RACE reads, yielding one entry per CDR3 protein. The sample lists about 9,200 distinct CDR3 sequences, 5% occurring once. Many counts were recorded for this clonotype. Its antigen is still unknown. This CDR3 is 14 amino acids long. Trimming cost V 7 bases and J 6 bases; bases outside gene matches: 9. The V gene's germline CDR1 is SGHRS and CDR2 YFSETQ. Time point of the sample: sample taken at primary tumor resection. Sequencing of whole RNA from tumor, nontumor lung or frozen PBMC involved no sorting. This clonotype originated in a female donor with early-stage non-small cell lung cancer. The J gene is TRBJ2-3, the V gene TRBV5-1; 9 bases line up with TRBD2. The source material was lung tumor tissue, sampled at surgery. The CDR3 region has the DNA TGCGCCAGCTCGCGGGAGGGCCAGGGGGATACGCAGTATTTT. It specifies CASSREGQGDTQYF.